This is a list of T cell receptor beta chains from one sample in a study of T cell changes during pregnancy in multiple sclerosis. Only in-frame clones appear in the TCRdb table, and some are missing; sequencing was by immunoSEQ multiplex PCR. The table includes 85,000 to 130,000 clones, about 90% detected once. This material consisted of peripheral blood, taken before pregnancy. The receptors were gathered from a female donor with multiple sclerosis, enrolled in a pregnancy study. The CDR3 runs from the conserved cysteine through the conserved F or W. Each record gives: D gene, J gene, V gene, clone size, CDR3 protein, CDR3 DNA. The D gene is left open where the match is weak. A row's size may be missing; if present it is once, few, many or a size class.

.,TRBJ1-1,TRBV18,.,CASSHSARAQGTEAFF,TGTGCCAGCTCACATTCCGCTCGGGCCCAGGGAACTGAAGCTTTCTTT
.,TRBJ2-3,TRBV19,.,CASRYGSNQDTQYF,TGTGCCAGTAGATACGGGTCTAACCAGGATACGCAGTATTTT
.,TRBJ2-5,TRBV10-2,.,CASNRAKQETQYF,TGCGCCAGCAACCGAGCGAAACAAGAGACCCAGTACTTC
.,TRBJ1-1,TRBV18,.,CASSLGGVGNTEAFF,TGTGCCAGCTCGCTAGGGGGAGTGGGAAACACTGAAGCTTTCTTT
.,TRBJ2-7,TRBV10-3,.,CAIREARDTYEQYF,TGTGCCATCAGAGAAGCCCGGGACACATACGAGCAGTACTTC
TRBD1,TRBJ1-1,TRBV28,.,CASSLRGGFTEAFF,TGTGCCAGCAGTCTCCGAGGGGGCTTCACTGAAGCTTTCTTT
TRBD1,TRBJ1-2,TRBV5-1,.,CASSPGVRGIYGYTF,TGCGCCAGCAGCCCGGGGGTCAGGGGGATTTATGGCTACACCTTC
TRBD2,TRBJ2-5,TRBV5-6,.,CASSSGGRETQYF,TGTGCCAGCAGCTCCGGGGGGAGGGAGACCCAGTACTTC
.,TRBJ2-1,TRBV7-9,once,CASSSPNEQFF,TGTGCCAGCAGCTCCCCTAATGAGCAGTTCTTC
.,TRBJ1-2,TRBV7-8,.,CASSLGGQGIYGYTF,TGTGCCAGCAGCTTAGGGGGCCAGGGGATATATGGCTACACCTTC
.,TRBJ2-1,TRBV7-8,.,CASSLGVDEQFF,TGTGCCAGCAGCTTAGGTGTCGATGAGCAGTTCTTC
TRBD1,TRBJ2-1,TRBV27,.,CASSPEGQGNNEQFF,TGTGCCAGCAGTCCCGAGGGACAGGGTAACAATGAGCAGTTCTTC
TRBD2,TRBJ2-2,TRBV6-1,.,CASTGRTRNTGELFF,TGTGCCAGCACGGGGAGGACTAGAAACACCGGGGAGCTGTTTTTT
.,TRBJ2-7,TRBV9,.,CASSPSLEHEQYF,TGTGCCAGCAGCCCCAGCCTAGAACACGAGCAGTACTTC
TRBD1,TRBJ1-5,TRBV11-2,.,CASSPGQGADQPQHF,TGTGCCAGCAGTCCCGGACAGGGGGCCGATCAGCCCCAGCATTTT
TRBD1,TRBJ2-4,TRBV5-8,.,CASSWGQGDRNIQYF,TGTGCCAGCAGCTGGGGACAGGGGGATCGGAACATTCAGTACTTC
.,TRBJ1-1,TRBV7-2,.,CASRSQMNTEAFF,TGTGCCAGCAGGTCCCAAATGAACACTGAAGCTTTCTTT
.,TRBJ2-7,TRBV7-3,once,CASSLEGNGRHEQYF,TGTGCCAGCAGCTTAGAGGGAAACGGGCGACACGAGCAGTACTTC
TRBD2,TRBJ2-2,TRBV7-3,.,CASSFGTNKGHGTGELFF,TGTGCCAGCAGCTTCGGGACTAATAAGGGGCATGGCACCGGGGAGCTGTTTTTT
TRBD1,TRBJ1-6,TRBV19,once,CASRIQGSSYNSPLHF,TGTGCCAGTAGGATACAGGGGAGCTCCTATAATTCACCCCTCCACTTT
TRBD2,TRBJ2-5,TRBV11-3,once,CASSLVSSGVGETQYF,TGTGCCAGCAGCTTAGTTTCCAGCGGGGTAGGGGAGACCCAGTACTTC
.,TRBJ2-3,TRBV11-2,.,CASSLASRSDTQYF,TGTGCCAGCAGCTTAGCCTCCCGGTCAGATACGCAGTATTTT
TRBD1,TRBJ2-5,TRBV28,.,CASSAPGGALRETQYF,TGTGCCAGCAGTGCCCCAGGGGGAGCCTTAAGGGAGACCCAGTACTTC
TRBD1,TRBJ1-3,TRBV9,once,CASSVGGGQGNTIYF,TGTGCCAGCAGCGTCGGCGGGGGACAGGGGAACACCATATATTTT
TRBD1,TRBJ1-5,TRBV19,.,CASSHRGLNQPQHF,TGTGCCAGTAGTCACAGGGGGCTAAATCAGCCCCAGCATTTT
.,TRBJ2-1,TRBV9,.,CASSRDWNNEQFF,TGTGCCAGCAGCCGGGACTGGAACAATGAGCAGTTCTTC
.,TRBJ1-2,TRBV7-2,.,CASSLHQNYGYTF,TGTGCCAGCAGCTTACATCAGAACTATGGCTACACCTTC
.,TRBJ2-3,TRBV5-4,.,CASSLTGSTDTQYF,TGTGCCAGCAGCTTGACAGGCTCCACAGATACGCAGTATTTT